This T cell receptor (beta chain) is drawn from a study of blood T cells in healthy people across ages. Regarding the study as a whole: Strong correlation existed between TCR beta diversity and naive T cell percentage. Age showed a roughly linear inverse relationship with TCR beta diversity per million T cells.

Trimming removed 0 bases from V and 8 bases from J, with 11 bases in between. Germline V gene data show CDR1 as SGHTA and CDR2 as FQGNSA. The CDR3 has 14 amino acids. This clonotype was picked up one time. Its antigen remains unidentified. Primers used in a second PCR of roughly 7 to 11 cycles were a sample-barcoded 5' primer and a J-beta primer mix. TCRdb recomputed calls from the 5' RACE reads with MiXCR, one row per CDR3 protein. The table records about 900,000 distinct CDR3 sequences, roughly 60% of them present only once. The rearrangement joins TRBV7-2 to TRBJ2-1; D gene unclear. The clonotype originates from a man aged 25-40 years in good health. Sequencing was performed on blood. CDR3 sequence (DNA): TGTGCCAGCAGCTTAGCGTGGGGTTCCGATGAGCAGTTCTTC. This sequence encodes CASSLAWGSDEQFF.